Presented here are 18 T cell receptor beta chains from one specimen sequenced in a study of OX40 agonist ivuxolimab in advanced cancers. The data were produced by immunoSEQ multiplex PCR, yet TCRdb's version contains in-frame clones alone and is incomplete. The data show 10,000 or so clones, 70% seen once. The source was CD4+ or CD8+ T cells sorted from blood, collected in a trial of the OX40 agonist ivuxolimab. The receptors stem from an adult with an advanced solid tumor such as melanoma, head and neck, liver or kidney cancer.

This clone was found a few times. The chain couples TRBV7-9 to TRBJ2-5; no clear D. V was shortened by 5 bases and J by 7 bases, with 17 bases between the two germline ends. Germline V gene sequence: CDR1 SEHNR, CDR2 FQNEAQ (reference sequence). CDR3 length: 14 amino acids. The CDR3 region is CASSPTDQPRTQYF. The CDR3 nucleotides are TGTGCCAGCAGCCCGACGGACCAACCCAGGACCCAGTACTTC.

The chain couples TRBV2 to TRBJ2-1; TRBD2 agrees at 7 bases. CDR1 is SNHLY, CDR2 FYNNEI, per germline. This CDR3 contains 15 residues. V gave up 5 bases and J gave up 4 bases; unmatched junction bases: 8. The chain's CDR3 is CASSSLAALYNEQFF. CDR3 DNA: TGTGCCAGCAGTAGTCTAGCGGCACTATACAATGAGCAGTTCTTC.

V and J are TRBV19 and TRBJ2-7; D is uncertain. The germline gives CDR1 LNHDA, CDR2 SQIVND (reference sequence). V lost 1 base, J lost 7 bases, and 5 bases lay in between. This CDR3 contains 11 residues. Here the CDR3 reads CASSIGVEQYF. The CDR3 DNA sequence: TGTGCCAGTAGTATAGGGGTTGAGCAGTACTTC.

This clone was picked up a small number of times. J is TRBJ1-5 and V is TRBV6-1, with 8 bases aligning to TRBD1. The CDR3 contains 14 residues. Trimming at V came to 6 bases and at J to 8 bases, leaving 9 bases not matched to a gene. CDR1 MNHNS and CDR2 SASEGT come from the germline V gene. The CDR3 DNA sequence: TGTGCCAGCAGCTCAGGGGGCTGGTTGGAGCCCCAGCATTTT. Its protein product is CASSSGGWLEPQHF.

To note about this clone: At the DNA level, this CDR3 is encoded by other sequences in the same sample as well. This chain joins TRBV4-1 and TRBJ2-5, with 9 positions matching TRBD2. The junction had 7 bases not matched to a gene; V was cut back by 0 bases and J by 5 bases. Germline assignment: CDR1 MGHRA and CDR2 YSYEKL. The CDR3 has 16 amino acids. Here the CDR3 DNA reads TGCGCCAGCAGCCAAGAGGGCGGGGGGGCCAGGGAGACCCAGTACTTC. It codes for CASSQEGGGARETQYF.

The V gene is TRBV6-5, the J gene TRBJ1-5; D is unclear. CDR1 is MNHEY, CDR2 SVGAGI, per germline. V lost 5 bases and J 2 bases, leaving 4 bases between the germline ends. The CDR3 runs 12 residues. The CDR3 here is CASSHGNQPQHF. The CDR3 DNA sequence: TGTGCCAGCAGTCACGGCAATCAGCCCCAGCATTTT.

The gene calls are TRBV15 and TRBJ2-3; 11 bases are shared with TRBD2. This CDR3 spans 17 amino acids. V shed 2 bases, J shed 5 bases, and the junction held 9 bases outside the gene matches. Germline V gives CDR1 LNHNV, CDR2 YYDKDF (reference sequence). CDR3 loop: CATSRPLAGAEGDTQYF. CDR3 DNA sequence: TGTGCCACCAGCAGACCACTAGCGGGGGCCGAAGGAGATACGCAGTATTTT.

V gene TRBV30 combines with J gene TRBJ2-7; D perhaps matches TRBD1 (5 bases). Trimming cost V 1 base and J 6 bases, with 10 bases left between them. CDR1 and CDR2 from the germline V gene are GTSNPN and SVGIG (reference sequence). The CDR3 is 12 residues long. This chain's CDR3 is CAWSAGNAEQYF. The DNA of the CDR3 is TGTGCCTGGAGTGCAGGGAATGCCGAGCAGTACTTC.

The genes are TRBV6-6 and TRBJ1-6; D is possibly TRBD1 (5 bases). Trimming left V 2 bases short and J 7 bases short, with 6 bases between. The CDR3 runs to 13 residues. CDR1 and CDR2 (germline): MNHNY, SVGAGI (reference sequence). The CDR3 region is CASSYRGNSPLHF. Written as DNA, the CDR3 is TGTGCCAGCAGTTACCGGGGGAATTCACCCCTCCACTTT.

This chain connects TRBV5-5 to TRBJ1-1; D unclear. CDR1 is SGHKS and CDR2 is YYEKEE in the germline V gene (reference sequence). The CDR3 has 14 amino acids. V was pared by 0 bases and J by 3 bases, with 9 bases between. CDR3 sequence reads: CASSLDPNYTEAFF. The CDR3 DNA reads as TGTGCCAGCAGCTTGGATCCAAATTACACTGAAGCTTTCTTT.

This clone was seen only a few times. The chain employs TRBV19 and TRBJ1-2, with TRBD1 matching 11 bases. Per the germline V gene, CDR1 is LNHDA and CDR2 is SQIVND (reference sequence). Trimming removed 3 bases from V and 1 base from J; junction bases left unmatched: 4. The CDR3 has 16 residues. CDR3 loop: CASSIGTGGYNYGYTF. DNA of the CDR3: TGTGCCAGTAGTATCGGGACAGGGGGATATAACTATGGCTACACCTTC. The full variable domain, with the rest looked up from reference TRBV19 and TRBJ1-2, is DGGITQSPKYLFRKEGQNVTLSCEQNLNHDAMYWYRQDPGQGLRLIYYSQIVNDFQKGDIAEGYSVSREKKESFPLTVTSAQKNPTAFYLCASSIGTGGYNYGYTFGSGTRLTVV.

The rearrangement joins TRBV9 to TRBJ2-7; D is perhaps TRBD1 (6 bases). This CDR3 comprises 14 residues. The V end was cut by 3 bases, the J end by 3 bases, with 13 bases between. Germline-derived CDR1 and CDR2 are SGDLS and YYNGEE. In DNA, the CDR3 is TGTGCCAGCAGCGGCCGGGACACAGACTACGAGCAGTACTTC. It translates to CASSGRDTDYEQYF.

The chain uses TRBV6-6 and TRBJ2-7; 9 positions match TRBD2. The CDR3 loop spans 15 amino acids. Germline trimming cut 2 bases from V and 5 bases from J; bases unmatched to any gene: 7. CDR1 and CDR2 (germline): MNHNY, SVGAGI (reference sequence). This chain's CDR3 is CASSYMGLAGDEQYF. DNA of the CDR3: TGTGCCAGCAGTTACATGGGACTAGCTGGAGACGAGCAGTACTTC.

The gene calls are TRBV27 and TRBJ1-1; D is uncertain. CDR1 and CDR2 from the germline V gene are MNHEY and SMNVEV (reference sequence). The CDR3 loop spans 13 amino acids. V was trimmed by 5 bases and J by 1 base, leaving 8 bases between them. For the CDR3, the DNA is TGTGCCAGCAGTCTGGGGAGGAACACTGAAGCTTTCTTT. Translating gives CASSLGRNTEAFF.

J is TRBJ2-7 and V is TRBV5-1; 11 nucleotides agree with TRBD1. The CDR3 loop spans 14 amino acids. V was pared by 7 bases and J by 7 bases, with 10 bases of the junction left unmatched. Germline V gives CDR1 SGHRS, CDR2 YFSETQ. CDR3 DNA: TGCGCCAGCCAGTCGGGACAGGGGGTAAATGAGCAGTACTTC. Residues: CASQSGQGVNEQYF.

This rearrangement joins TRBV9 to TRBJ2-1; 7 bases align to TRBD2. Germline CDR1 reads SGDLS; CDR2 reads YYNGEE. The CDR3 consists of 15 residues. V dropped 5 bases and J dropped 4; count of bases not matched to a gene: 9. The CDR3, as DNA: TGTGCCAGCAGTCCACCCCCGGGAGGATACAATGAGCAGTTCTTC. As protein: CASSPPPGGYNEQFF.

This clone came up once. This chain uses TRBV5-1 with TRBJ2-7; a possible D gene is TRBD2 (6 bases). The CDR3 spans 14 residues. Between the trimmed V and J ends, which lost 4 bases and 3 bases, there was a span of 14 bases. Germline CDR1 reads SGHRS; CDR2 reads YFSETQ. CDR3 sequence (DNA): TGCGCCAGCAGCGAGGTTGCGGGGTTCTACGAGCAGTACTTC. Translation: CASSEVAGFYEQYF.

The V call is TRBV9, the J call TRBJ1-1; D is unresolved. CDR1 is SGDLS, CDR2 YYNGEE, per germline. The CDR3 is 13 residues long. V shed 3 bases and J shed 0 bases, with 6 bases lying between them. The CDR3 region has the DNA TGTGCCAGCAGCGACAGCATGAACACTGAAGCTTTCTTT. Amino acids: CASSDSMNTEAFF.